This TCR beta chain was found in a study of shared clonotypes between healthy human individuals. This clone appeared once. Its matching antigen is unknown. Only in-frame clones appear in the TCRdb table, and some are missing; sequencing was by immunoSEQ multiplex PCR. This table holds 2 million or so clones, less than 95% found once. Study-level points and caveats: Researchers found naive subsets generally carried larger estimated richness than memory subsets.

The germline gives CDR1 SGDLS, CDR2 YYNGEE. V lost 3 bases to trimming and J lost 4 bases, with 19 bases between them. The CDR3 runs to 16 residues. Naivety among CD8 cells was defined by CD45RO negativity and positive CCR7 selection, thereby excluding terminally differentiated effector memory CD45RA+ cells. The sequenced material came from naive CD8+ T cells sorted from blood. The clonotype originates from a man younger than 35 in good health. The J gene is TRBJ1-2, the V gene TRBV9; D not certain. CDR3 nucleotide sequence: TGTGCCAGCAGCGGAGGGAATCGGGGTCGGGTCTATGGCTACACCTTC. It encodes CASSGGNRGRVYGYTF.